The entry below describes one TCR beta chain. This specimen comes from a study of blood T cell repertoires in COVID-19. Profiling relied on immunoSEQ multiplex PCR, and the TCRdb table lists in-frame clones only, not all of them. The sample has approximately 300,000 clones, about 93% seen once. V lost 1 base and J 3 bases, leaving 11 bases between the germline ends. This CDR3 is built from 15 residues. The germline gives CDR1 SGHAT, CDR2 FQNNGV. Sequenced input: peripheral blood. This clonotype was sampled from a woman in her twenties or thirties with COVID-19, enrolled during active disease. The chain carries TRBV11-2 and TRBJ2-3, with a possible D match to TRBD2 (6 bases). The CDR3 loop reads CASSLGTTQTDTQYF. CDR3 nucleotides: TGTGCCAGCAGCTTAGGGACTACCCAAACAGATACGCAGTATTTT. The full variable domain, with the rest looked up from reference TRBV11-2 and TRBJ2-3, is EAGVAQSPRYKIIEKRQSVAFWCNPISGHATLYWYQQILGQGPKLLIQFQNNGVVDDSQLPKDRFSAERLKGVDSTLKIQPAKLEDSAVYLCASSLGTTQTDTQYFGPGTRLTVL.